A selection of T cell receptor beta chains follows, all from one sample in a study of blood T cell repertoires in COVID-19. The assay was immunoSEQ multiplex PCR, and TCRdb's table has in-frame clones only and misses some. The sample includes around 310,000 clones, 75% to 90% of them seen just once. The sequenced material came from PBMCs or T cells enriched from blood (not recorded which). Source of these receptors: a woman between 40 and 50 years old who had recovered from COVID-19. CDR3s include the opening cysteine and the closing phenylalanine or tryptophan. The D gene is left open where the match is weak. Not every row has a clone size; where given, it reads once, few, many or a size class.

CDR3,DNA,J,size,V,D
CSVARSNYGYTF,TGCAGCGTTGCTCGGTCTAACTATGGCTACACCTTC,TRBJ1-2,.,TRBV29-1,.
CASSLAASGTSEEQYF,TGCGCCAGCAGCTTGGCGGCTAGCGGGACTTCTGAGGAGCAGTACTTC,TRBJ2-7,few,TRBV5-1,TRBD2
CASSSLPRTGGYTF,TGTGCCAGTAGTAGCCTACCCCGAACGGGAGGCTACACCTTC,TRBJ1-2,.,TRBV19,.
CASFRQGDFGQPQHF,TGTGCCAGCTTTAGACAGGGGGATTTTGGCCAGCCCCAGCATTTT,TRBJ1-5,.,TRBV28,TRBD1
CASSPQGSQANNSPLHF,TGTGCCAGCTCACCACAGGGCTCACAGGCCAATAATTCACCCCTCCACTTT,TRBJ1-6,.,TRBV18,.
CASSLRQGVEQYF,TGTGCCAGCAGCTTAAGGCAGGGTGTGGAGCAGTACTTC,TRBJ2-7,.,TRBV7-3,.
CSGSSGNIQYF,TGCAGCGGTAGTTCGGGAAACATTCAGTACTTC,TRBJ2-4,.,TRBV29-1,.
CAWSTIAGVYEQYF,TGTGCCTGGTCCACAATAGCGGGAGTTTACGAGCAGTACTTC,TRBJ2-7,.,TRBV30,TRBD2
CASSLQGEREKLFF,TGTGCCAGCAGTTTACAGGGGGAGAGGGAAAAACTGTTTTTT,TRBJ1-4,.,TRBV27,TRBD1
CASSPTTGGLNTGELFF,TGTGCCAGCTCACCTACTACAGGGGGCCTGAACACCGGGGAGCTGTTTTTT,TRBJ2-2,.,TRBV18,TRBD1
CASSHGQGGNEQYF,TGCGCCAGCAGCCACGGACAGGGGGGGAACGAGCAGTACTTC,TRBJ2-7,.,TRBV4-1,TRBD1
CASSLQGPPAGGYTF,TGTGCCAGCAGCTTACAGGGTCCCCCAGCTGGTGGCTACACCTTC,TRBJ1-2,.,TRBV7-3,.
CASSQDPQGWGDGYTF,TGCGCCAGCAGCCAAGATCCTCAGGGCTGGGGGGATGGCTACACCTTC,TRBJ1-2,.,TRBV4-1,.
CASSSSGTSTFRNTGELFF,TGCGCCAGCAGCTCTTCCGGGACTAGCACGTTTCGGAACACCGGGGAGCTGTTTTTT,TRBJ2-2,.,TRBV5-1,TRBD2
CASSLDRDFTYEQYF,TGTGCCAGCAGTTTGGACAGGGACTTCACCTACGAGCAGTACTTC,TRBJ2-7,.,TRBV6-6,TRBD1
CASSLAPGINSPLHF,TGTGCCAGCAGCTTAGCGCCCGGGATTAATTCACCCCTCCACTTT,TRBJ1-6,once,TRBV7-9,.
CASSSRDRQFF,TGTGCCAGCAGTTCCCGGGACAGGCAGTTCTTC,TRBJ2-1,.,TRBV5-8,TRBD1
CASSQDPSGYSNQPQHF,TGTGCCAGCAGCCAAGATCCGAGCGGCTATAGCAATCAGCCCCAGCATTTT,TRBJ1-5,once,TRBV3-1/TRBV3-2,.
CASSLRGSPLHF,TGTGCCAGCAGTTTACGCGGGTCACCCCTCCACTTT,TRBJ1-6,.,TRBV28,.
CAWSFTSGEETQYF,TGTGCCTGGAGTTTTACTAGCGGAGAAGAGACCCAGTACTTC,TRBJ2-5,.,TRBV30,TRBD2
CASSQVNQVHGYTF,TGCGCCAGCAGCCAAGTTAATCAGGTGCATGGCTACACCTTC,TRBJ1-2,few,TRBV4-1,.
CASSSGQGGQETQYF,TGTGCCAGCTCATCTGGACAGGGGGGACAAGAGACCCAGTACTTC,TRBJ2-5,.,TRBV18,TRBD1
CASTIVGQETQYF,TGTGCCAGTACAATCGTGGGGCAGGAGACCCAGTACTTC,TRBJ2-5,.,TRBV19,.
CASSLKGTGILNLYEQYF,TGTGCCAGCAGCTTAAAAGGGACAGGGATCCTCAATCTCTACGAGCAGTACTTC,TRBJ2-7,.,TRBV7-2,TRBD1
CSVLSQGANRGNEKLFF,TGCAGCGTACTATCACAGGGGGCGAATCGAGGTAATGAAAAACTGTTTTTT,TRBJ1-4,.,TRBV29-1,TRBD1
CASSLGAGHQETQYF,TGTGCCAGCAGCTTAGGGGCTGGACATCAAGAGACCCAGTACTTC,TRBJ2-5,.,TRBV11-2,.
CASSPLGTGTRAQHF,TGTGCCAGCTCACCACTGGGGACAGGCACAAGGGCCCAGCATTTT,TRBJ1-5,once,TRBV18,TRBD1
CASSSLRGGLAGVIEQFF,TGTGCCAGTAGTTCACTTAGGGGGGGACTAGCGGGAGTAATTGAGCAGTTCTTC,TRBJ2-1,once,TRBV19,TRBD2
CASGRVTGGYTF,TGTGCCAGTGGCAGGGTAACGGGCGGCTACACCTTC,TRBJ1-2,.,TRBV28,.